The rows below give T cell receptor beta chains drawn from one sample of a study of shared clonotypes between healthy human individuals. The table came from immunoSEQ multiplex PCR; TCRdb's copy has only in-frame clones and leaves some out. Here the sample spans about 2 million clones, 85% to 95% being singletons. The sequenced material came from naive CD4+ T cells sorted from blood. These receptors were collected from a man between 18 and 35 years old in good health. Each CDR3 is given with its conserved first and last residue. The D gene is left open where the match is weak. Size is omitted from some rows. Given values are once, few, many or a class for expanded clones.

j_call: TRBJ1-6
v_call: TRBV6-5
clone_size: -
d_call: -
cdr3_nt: TGTGCCAGCAGTTATAGTGGGGTAGATAATTCACCCCTCCACTTT
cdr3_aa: CASSYSGVDNSPLHF

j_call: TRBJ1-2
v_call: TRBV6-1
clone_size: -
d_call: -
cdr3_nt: TGTGCCAGCATGAGGGGGGGTTCTACTTATGGCTACACCTTC
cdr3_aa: CASMRGGSTYGYTF

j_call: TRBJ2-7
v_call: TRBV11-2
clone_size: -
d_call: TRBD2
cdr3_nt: TGTGCCAGCAGCTTTCATGAGGGGAGGGGAATGGGTCCTCGGTACGAGCAGTACTTC
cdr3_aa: CASSFHEGRGMGPRYEQYF

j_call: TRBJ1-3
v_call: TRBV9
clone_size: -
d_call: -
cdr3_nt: TGTGCCAGCAGCGTAGACGGGGGGTATAGCTCTGGAAACACCATATATTTT
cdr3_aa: CASSVDGGYSSGNTIYF

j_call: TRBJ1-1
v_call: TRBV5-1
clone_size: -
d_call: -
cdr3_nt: TGCGCCAGCAGCTTGGAACAAAACACTGAAGCTTTCTTT
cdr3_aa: CASSLEQNTEAFF

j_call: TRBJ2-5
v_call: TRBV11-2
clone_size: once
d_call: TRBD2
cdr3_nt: TGTGCCAGCAGCGCCGGACTAGCGATTAGGGAGACCCAGTACTTC
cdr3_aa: CASSAGLAIRETQYF

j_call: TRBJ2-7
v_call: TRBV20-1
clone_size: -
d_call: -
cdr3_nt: TGCAGTGCTTTGGCGGCCTACGAGCAGTACTTC
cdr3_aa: CSALAAYEQYF

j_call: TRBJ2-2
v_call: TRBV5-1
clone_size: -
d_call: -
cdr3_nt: TGCGCCAGCTCACTCACTATTACGAACACCGGGGAGCTGTTTTTT
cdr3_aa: CASSLTITNTGELFF

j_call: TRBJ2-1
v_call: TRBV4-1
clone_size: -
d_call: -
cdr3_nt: TGCGCCAGCAGCCCGTCGGGGGCGAGCTCCTACAATGAGCAGTTCTTC
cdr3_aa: CASSPSGASSYNEQFF

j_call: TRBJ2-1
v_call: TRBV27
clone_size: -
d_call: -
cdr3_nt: TGTGCCAGCAGTTTAAGGGAGTACTACAATGAGCAGTTCTTC
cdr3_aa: CASSLREYYNEQFF

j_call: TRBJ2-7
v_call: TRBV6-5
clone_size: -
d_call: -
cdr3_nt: TGTGCCAGCAGTTCGGGGCGTTCCTCCTACGAGCAGTACTTC
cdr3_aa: CASSSGRSSYEQYF

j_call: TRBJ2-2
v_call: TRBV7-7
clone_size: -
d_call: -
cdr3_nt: TGTGCTAGCAGCCCGCTTCGGACCGGGGAGCTGTTTTTT
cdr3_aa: CASSPLRTGELFF

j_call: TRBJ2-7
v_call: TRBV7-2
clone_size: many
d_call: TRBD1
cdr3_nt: TGTGCCAGCAGCCGCGACTCCCCGGACAGGGCCCACGAGCAGTACTTC
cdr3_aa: CASSRDSPDRAHEQYF

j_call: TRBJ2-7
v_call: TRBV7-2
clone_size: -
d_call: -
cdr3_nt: TGTGCCAGCAGCGTGACAGAGACGAGCGCATCCTACGAGCAGTACTTC
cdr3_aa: CASSVTETSASYEQYF

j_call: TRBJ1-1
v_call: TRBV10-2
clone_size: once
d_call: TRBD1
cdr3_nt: TGCGCCAGCACTCAGACAGGGGGAATCGCCACTGAAGCTTTCTTT
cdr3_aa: CASTQTGGIATEAFF

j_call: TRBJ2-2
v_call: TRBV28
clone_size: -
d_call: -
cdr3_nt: TGTGCCAGCAGGGGGGGCGGGGAGCTGTTTTTT
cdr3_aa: CASRGGGELFF

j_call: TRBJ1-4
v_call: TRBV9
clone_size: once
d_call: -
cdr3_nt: TGTGCCAGCAGCTCCCTGGGAGGCAATGAAAAACTGTTTTTT
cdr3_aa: CASSSLGGNEKLFF

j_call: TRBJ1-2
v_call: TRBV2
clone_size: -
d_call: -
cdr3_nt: TGTGCCAGCAGTCTACAGAGAGCTAACTATGGCTACACCTTC
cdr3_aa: CASSLQRANYGYTF

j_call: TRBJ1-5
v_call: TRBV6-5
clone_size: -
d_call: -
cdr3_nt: TGTGCCAGCAGTAAGGGGGGCAGGGACAATCAGCCCCAGCATTTT
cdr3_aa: CASSKGGRDNQPQHF

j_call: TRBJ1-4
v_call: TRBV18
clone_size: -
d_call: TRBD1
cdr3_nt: TGTGCCAGCTCGCTAGAGACAGGGCCTGGTGAAAAACTGTTTTTT
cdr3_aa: CASSLETGPGEKLFF

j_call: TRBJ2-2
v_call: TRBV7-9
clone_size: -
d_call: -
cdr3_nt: TGTGCCAGCAGCGAGGCAGCGACCCTCCTCGGGGAGCTGTTTTTT
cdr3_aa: CASSEAATLLGELFF

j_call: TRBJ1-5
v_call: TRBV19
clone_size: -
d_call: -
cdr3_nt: TGTGCCAGTAGTATAGAGGTTGCCAGTAATCAGCCCCAGCATTTT
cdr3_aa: CASSIEVASNQPQHF

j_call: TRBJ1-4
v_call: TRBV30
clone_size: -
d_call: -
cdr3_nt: TGTGCCTGGACTTACGGGATCGCAACTAATGAAAAACTGTTTTTT
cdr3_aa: CAWTYGIATNEKLFF

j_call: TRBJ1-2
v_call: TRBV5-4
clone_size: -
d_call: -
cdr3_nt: TGTGCCAGCAGCCCTTGGATACAGGATCCACATGGCTACACCTTC
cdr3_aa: CASSPWIQDPHGYTF

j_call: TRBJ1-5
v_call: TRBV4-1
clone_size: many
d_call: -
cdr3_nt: TGCGCCAGCAGCCAAGAAGAAATGGCAAGCAATCAGCCCCAGCATTTT
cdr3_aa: CASSQEEMASNQPQHF

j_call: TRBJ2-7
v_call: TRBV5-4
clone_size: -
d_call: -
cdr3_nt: TGTGCCAGCAGCCTCTCCAGGGGCGCCTCCTACGAGCAGTACTTC
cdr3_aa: CASSLSRGASYEQYF

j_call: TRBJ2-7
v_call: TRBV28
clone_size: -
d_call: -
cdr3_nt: TGTGCCAGCAACACGGGTGGGTCCTACGAGCAGTACTTC
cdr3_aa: CASNTGGSYEQYF

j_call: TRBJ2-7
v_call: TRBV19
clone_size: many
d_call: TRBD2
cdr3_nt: TGTGCCAGTAGGAGGACTAGCGGGATCTACGAGCAGTACTTC
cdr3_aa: CASRRTSGIYEQYF

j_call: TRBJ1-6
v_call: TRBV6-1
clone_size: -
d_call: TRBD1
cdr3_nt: TGTGCCAGCAGTGTAGGGACAGTCCCTAATTCACCCCTCCACTTT
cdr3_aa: CASSVGTVPNSPLHF

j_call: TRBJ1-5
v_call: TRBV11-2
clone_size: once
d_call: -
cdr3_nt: TGTGCCAGCAGCTTAATACTGGGTAGCCAGCCCCAGCATTTT
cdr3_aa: CASSLILGSQPQHF

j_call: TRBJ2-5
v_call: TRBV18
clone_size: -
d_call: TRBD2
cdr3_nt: TGTGCCAGCTCACCACCGGGACTAGCGGGGTCCGAGACCCAGTACTTC
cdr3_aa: CASSPPGLAGSETQYF

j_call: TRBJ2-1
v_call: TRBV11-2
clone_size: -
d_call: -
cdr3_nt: TGTGCCAGCAAAAGAAGCGTCTACAATGAGCAGTTCTTC
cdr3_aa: CASKRSVYNEQFF

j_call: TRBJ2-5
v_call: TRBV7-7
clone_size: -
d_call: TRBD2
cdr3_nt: TGTGCTAGCAGCTTAGAACCGGCGGGGGGCCTTCTTGTCGGGACCCAGTACTTC
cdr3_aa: CASSLEPAGGLLVGTQYF